This T cell receptor beta chain was identified during a study of shared clonotypes between healthy human individuals (dated by TCRdb to the early 2020s). Background for the entire study: A couple of women and a few men aged 18 to 49 years were included in the cohort. Libraries were prepared and TCR repertoires were sequenced by different laboratories using diverse techniques, in order to increase sequencing depth and limit assay-specific biases. The study deeply sequenced blood TCR repertoires of about 5 healthy adults to estimate repertoire size and the extent of clonotype sharing between individuals. For each donor, three plates each were used for CD4 naive and CD4 memory, two plates were used for CD8 naive, and one plate was used for CD8 memory. Per donor, leukapheresis produced somewhere between about 0.9 and 10 billion PBMCs. Broader findings and caveats from the paper: Because the study included a small number of donors, the genetic and exposure-history diversity represented was limited. Even with the large sequencing depth, rarefaction of the sorted-subset datasets indicated that sequencing was incomplete. Sampling was limited to blood, and TCR repertoires in tissue likely differ from TCR repertoires in blood. Pairwise subsampling led to the expectation that sequencing depth would affect the degree of clonotype sharing among donors. Sharing across a few donors was observed for 5% to 6.5% of naive CD4, 3% to 3.5% of naive CD8, 2% to 2.5% of memory CD4, and about 0.39% of memory CD8 clonotypes. Higher generation probabilities were observed for clonotypes shared by all four sorted-subset donors than for non-shared clonotypes. Naive subsets generally had larger estimated clonotype richness than memory subsets did.

This clone was recorded once. No cognate antigen has been identified for it. No clone much larger than this one lies a single base away; base qualities are absent. Using the deep immunoSEQ assay, multiplex PCR amplified TCR CDR3 regions from genomic DNA. For each cell subset, the extracted genomic DNA was distributed evenly across all wells of several immunoSEQ 96-well plates, and each plate served as one replicate. For sorted subsets, about 220 ng of genomic DNA, equivalent to tens of thousands of T cell genomes, went into each replicate PCR. The purified libraries were quantified using a Qubit 3.0 fluorometer, sized with a Bioanalyzer 2100, and then quantified again using the KAPA Library Quantification kit. Each immunoSEQ 96-well plate was sequenced on its own single-read 150-cycle Illumina NextSeq 550 flow cell. On the study's bioinformatics: The immunoSEQ output contained only junctional sequences without quality scores, so filtering could not match that applied to full-length reads. Sequences were annotated with PyIR, a Python wrapper for IgBLAST v1.9, and V/J genes and CDR3 were assigned using IMGT germline references. Reads were removed for weak V/J assignments (E-value above 1e-6), missing CDR3, stop codons, out-of-frame junctions, or ambiguous translated residues. V3J clonotypes were defined as sequences sharing the same inferred V gene, J gene, and CDR3 amino acid sequence. Percentage overlap between repertoires was computed as shared unique clonotypes divided by the size of the smaller repertoire. Richness of each repertoire was evaluated using RTK rarefaction, the Chao1 estimator, and Recon v2.1 estimates of unobserved clonotypes. For all TCRbeta clonotypes obtained by the gDNA method from a few donors, generation probabilities were computed with OLGA. TCRdb re-hosts the immuneACCESS table, in-frame sequences only. Its copies lack some clones; in the studies checked, an unresolved V gene accounts for under half of them, and the cause for the rest is not known. For V, J and clone size, that table is used; D and trimming come from the DNA. This sample holds about 710,000 clones; 72% were observed only once. More than 1.5% of the sample is in the top ten clones.

Donors were healthy HIV-negative adults with no recently reported acute infections or vaccinations. Every donor was a Caucasian adult living in Nashville, Tennessee, USA. CD4+ T cells were enriched through magnetic negative selection, after which naive cells were positively selected on CD45RA and the remaining negative fraction served as the memory subset. Blood was collected by leukapheresis, and PBMCs were isolated by Ficoll-Histopaque density gradient centrifugation and then cryopreserved in liquid nitrogen vapor phase. Analytical flow cytometry was used to check the purity and quantity of each magnetically sorted T cell population. Genomic DNA was isolated from each sorted fraction and quantified by UV absorbance on a Nanodrop 2000c. CDR1 and CDR2 are read off the germline V gene (reference sequence) as LNHDA and SQIVND. Counted from cysteine to phenylalanine, this CDR3 has 14 amino acids. Just the 42-base CDR3 DNA is kept, in frame starting at base 1. The germline ends are 13 bases apart after V is trimmed by 7 bases and J by 4 bases.

The source is a woman younger than 45 in good health. Material for sequencing was memory CD4+ T cells sorted from blood. The label giving this sample's cell subset or site can be read as: CD45RA-negative fraction. The chain employs TRBV19 and TRBJ2-2; tentative D gene TRBD1, with 6 bases matching. The CDR3 in this case is CASTRQEITGELFF. The sequenced DNA is TGTGCCAGTACCAGACAGGAGATCACCGGGGAGCTGTTTTTT.